The clone carrying this TCR beta chain appeared a few times. The CDR3 contains 12 residues. Germline CDR1 SGHTA, CDR2 FQGNSA. V lost 1 base, J lost 7 bases, and 8 bases lay in between. Using immunoSEQ multiplex PCR, the repertoire was profiled, and TCRdb retains in-frame clones only, with some absent. The table shows 250,000 to 300,000 clones, with 80% to 90% occurring only once. The data derive from a study of cytomegalovirus exposure and HLA in healthy donors. This clonotype was sampled from a woman aged 18-35 years in good health and CMV-seronegative. The chain carries TRBV7-2 and TRBJ2-7; D possibly corresponds to TRBD2 (5 bases). Material for sequencing was PBMCs. CDR3 in amino acids: CASSLGGQEQYF. CDR3 DNA: TGTGCCAGCAGCTTAGGAGGGCAGGAGCAGTACTTC. Combining the CDR3 with reference TRBV7-2 and TRBJ2-7 gives the whole variable domain GAGVSQSPSNKVTEKGKDVELRCDPISGHTALYWYRQSLGQGLEFLIYFQGNSAPDKSGLPSDRFSAERTGGSVSTLTIQRTQQEDSAVYLCASSLGGQEQYFGPGTRLTVT.